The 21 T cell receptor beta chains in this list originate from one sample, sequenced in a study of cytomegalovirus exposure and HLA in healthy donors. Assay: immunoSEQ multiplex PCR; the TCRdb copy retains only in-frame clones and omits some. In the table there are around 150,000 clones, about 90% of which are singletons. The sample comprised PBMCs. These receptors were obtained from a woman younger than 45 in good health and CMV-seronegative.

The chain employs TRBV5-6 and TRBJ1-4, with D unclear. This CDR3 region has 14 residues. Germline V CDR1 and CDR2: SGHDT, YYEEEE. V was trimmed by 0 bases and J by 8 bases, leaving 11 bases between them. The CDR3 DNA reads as TGTGCCAGCAGCTTGGTATCGGGTGGCGAAAAACTGTTTTTT. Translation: CASSLVSGGEKLFF.

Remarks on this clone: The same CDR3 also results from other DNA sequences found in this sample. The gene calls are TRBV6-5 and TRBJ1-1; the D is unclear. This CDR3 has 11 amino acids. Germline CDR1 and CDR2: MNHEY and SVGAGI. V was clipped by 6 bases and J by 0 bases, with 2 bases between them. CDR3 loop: CASRLNTEAFF. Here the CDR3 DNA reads TGTGCCAGCAGGTTGAACACTGAAGCTTTCTTT.

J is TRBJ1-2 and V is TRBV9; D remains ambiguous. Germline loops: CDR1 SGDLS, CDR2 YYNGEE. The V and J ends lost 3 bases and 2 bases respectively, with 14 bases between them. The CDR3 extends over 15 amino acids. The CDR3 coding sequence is TGTGCCAGCAGCGCCCCATCGGACGGGAACTATGGCTACACCTTC. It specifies CASSAPSDGNYGYTF. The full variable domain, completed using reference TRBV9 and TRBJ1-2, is DSGVTQTPKHLITATGQRVTLRCSPRSGDLSVYWYQQSLDQGLQFLIQYYNGEERAKGNILERFSAQQFPDLHSELNLSSLELGDSALYFCASSAPSDGNYGYTFGSGTRLTVV.

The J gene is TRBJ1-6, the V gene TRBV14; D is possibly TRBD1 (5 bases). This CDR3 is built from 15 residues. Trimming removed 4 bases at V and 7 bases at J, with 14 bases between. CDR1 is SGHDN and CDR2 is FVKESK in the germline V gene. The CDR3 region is CASSRDSILNSPLHF. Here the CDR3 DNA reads TGTGCCAGCAGCCGGGACTCCATCCTCAATTCACCCCTCCACTTT.

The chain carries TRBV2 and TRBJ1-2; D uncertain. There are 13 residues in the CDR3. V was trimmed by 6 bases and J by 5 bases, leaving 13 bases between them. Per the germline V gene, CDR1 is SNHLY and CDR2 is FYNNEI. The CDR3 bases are TGTGCCAGCAGCGTCGGTGCGGTATATGGCTACACCTTC. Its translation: CASSVGAVYGYTF.

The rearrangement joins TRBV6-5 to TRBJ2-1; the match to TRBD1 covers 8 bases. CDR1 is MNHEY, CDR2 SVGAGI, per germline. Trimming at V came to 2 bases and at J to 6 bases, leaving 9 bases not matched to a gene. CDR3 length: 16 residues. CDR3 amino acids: CASSYGGQGGINEQFF. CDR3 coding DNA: TGTGCCAGCAGTTACGGAGGACAGGGAGGAATCAATGAGCAGTTCTTC.

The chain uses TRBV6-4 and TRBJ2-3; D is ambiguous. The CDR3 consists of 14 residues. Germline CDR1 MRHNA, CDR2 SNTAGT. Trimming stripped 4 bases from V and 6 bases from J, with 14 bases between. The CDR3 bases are TGTGCCAGCAGTGTGTCGAGAGTCACTGATACGCAGTATTTT. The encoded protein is CASSVSRVTDTQYF.

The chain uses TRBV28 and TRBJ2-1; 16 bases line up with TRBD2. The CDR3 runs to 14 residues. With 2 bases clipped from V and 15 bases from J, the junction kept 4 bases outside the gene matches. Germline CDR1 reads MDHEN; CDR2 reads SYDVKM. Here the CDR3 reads CASSLPGLAGGPFF. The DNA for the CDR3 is TGTGCCAGCAGTTTACCGGGACTAGCGGGGGGGCCGTTCTTC.

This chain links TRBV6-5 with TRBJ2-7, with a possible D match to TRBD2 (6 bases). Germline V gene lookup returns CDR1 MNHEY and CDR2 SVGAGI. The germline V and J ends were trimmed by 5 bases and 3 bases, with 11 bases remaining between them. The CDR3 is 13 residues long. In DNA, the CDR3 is TGTGCCAGCAGTGACCGGACTAACTACGAGCAGTACTTC. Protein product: CASSDRTNYEQYF.

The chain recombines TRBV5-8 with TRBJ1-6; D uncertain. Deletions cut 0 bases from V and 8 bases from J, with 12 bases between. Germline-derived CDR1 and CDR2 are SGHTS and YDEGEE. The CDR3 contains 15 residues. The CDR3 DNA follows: TGTGCCAGCAGCTTGGTGCCACGCCGACATTCACCCCTCCACTTT. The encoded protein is CASSLVPRRHSPLHF.

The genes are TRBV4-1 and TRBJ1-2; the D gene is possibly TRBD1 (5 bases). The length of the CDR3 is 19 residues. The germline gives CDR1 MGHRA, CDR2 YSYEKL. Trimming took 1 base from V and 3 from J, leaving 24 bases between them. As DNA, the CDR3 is TGCGCCAGCAGCCAAGGGCGGTTTGTCAGACGGGGGGAGGACTATGGCTACACCTTC. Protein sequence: CASSQGRFVRRGEDYGYTF.

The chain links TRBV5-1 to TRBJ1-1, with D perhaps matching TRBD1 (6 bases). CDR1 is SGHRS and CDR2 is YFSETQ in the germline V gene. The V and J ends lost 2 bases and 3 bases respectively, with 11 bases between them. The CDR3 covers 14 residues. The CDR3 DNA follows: TGCGCCAGCAGCTTACAGGGATCGGACACTGAAGCTTTCTTT. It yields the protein CASSLQGSDTEAFF.

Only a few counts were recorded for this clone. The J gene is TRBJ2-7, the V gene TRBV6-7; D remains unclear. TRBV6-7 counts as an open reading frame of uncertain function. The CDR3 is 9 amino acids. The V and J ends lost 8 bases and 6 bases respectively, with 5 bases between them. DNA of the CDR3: TGTGCCAGCTCTCGCGAGCAGTACTTC. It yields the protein CASSREQYF.

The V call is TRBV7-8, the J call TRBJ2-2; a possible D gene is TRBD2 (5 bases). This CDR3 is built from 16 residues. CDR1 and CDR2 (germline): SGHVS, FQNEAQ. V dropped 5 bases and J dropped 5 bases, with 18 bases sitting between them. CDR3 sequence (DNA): TGTGCCAGCAGCCTACTAGGGCCTAGTCTGACCGGGGAGCTGTTTTTT. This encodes CASSLLGPSLTGELFF.

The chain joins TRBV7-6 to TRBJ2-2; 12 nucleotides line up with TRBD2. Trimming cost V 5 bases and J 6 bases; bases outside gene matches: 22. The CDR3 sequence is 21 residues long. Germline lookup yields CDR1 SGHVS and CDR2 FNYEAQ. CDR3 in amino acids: CASSRQPTGGWLAGGPGELFF. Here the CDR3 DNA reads TGTGCCAGCAGCCGACAACCGACAGGGGGCTGGCTAGCGGGGGGGCCCGGGGAGCTGTTTTTT. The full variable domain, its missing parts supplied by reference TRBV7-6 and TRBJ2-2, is GAGVSQSPRYKVTKRGQDVALRCDPISGHVSLYWYRQALGQGPEFLTYFNYEAQQDKSGLPNDRFSAERPEGSISTLTIQRTEQRDSAMYRCASSRQPTGGWLAGGPGELFFGEGSRLTVL.

The CDR3 sequence: CASSLARQEAYEQYF. DNA of the CDR3: TGTGCCAGCAGCTTAGCCCGACAGGAAGCCTACGAGCAGTACTTC. The genes are TRBV7-4 and TRBJ2-7, with D possibly matching TRBD1 (6 bases). The germline gives CDR1 SGHVT, CDR2 SQSDAQ. Trimming cost V 0 bases and J 2 bases, with 11 bases left between them. This CDR3 is 15 amino acids long.

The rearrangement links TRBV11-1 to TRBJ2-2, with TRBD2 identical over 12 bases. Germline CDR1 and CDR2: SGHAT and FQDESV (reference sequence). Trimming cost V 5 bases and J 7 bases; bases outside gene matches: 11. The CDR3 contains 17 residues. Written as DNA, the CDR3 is TGTGCCAGCAGCCTATCGACTAGCGGGAGCGTTGACGGGGAGCTGTTTTTT. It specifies CASSLSTSGSVDGELFF.

In DNA, the CDR3 is TGTGCCAGCAGACCCGAAGTGGCGGACAATGAGCAGTTCTTC. Its translation is CASRPEVADNEQFF. V is TRBV6-1 and J is TRBJ2-1; D is unresolved. Between the trimmed V and J ends, which lost 6 bases and 5 bases, there was a span of 14 bases. The germline V gene has CDR1 MNHNS and CDR2 SASEGT. This CDR3 is built from 14 residues.

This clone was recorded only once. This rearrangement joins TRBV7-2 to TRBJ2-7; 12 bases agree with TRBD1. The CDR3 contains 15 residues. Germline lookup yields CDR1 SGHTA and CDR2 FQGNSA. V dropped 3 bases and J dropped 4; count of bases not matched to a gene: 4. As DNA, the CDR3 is TGTGCCAGCAGCTTGGGGACAGGGGGCGGATACGAGCAGTACTTC. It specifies CASSLGTGGGYEQYF.

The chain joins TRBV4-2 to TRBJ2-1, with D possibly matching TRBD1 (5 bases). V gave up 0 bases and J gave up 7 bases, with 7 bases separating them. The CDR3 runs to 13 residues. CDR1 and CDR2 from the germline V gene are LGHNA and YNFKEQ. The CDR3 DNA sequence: TGTGCCAGCAGCCAAGAGACAGAAAATGAGCAGTTCTTC. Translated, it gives CASSQETENEQFF.

In DNA, the CDR3 is TGTGCCAGCAGCCCGACAGTAAGCGTCGAAGCTTTCTTT. It specifies CASSPTVSVEAFF. V gene TRBV11-1 combines with J gene TRBJ1-1; D is possibly TRBD1 (5 bases). The germline V gene encodes CDR1 SGHAT and CDR2 FQDESV (reference sequence). The germline V and J ends were trimmed by 5 bases and 8 bases, with 15 bases remaining between them. The CDR3 has 13 residues.